A selection of T cell receptor beta chains follows, all from one sample in a study of shared clonotypes between healthy human individuals. Produced via immunoSEQ multiplex PCR; TCRdb's table is partial and in-frame only. The data contain about half a million clones, 70% to 85% of them seen just once; the ten biggest clones take up around 11%. Sequenced input: PBMCs. These receptor sequences come from a woman aged 35 to 49 in good health. Some clones in this sample may be carry-over from other donors' samples. Both conserved end residues are part of each CDR3. D genes are given only for firm matches. Only some rows state a clone size, as once, few, many or a class for expanded clones.

clone size,J gene,D gene,V gene,CDR3 protein,CDR3 DNA
.,TRBJ2-3,TRBD2,TRBV5-6,CASSLGTSGRNTQYF,TGTGCCAGCAGCTTAGGGACTAGCGGGAGGAATACGCAGTATTTT
.,TRBJ2-7,TRBD2,TRBV9,CASSPTSGGAYEQYF,TGTGCCAGCAGCCCTACTAGCGGGGGGGCATACGAGCAGTACTTC
once,TRBJ2-7,.,TRBV18,CASSPAGQSYEQYF,TGTGCCAGCTCACCGGCGGGACAGTCCTACGAGCAGTACTTC
.,TRBJ1-5,TRBD1,TRBV9,CASSARTGPNQPQHF,TGTGCCAGCAGCGCGCGGACAGGGCCGAATCAGCCCCAGCATTTT
once,TRBJ2-1,.,TRBV28,CASSQPNEQFF,TGTGCCAGCAGTCAACCCAATGAGCAGTTCTTC
.,TRBJ2-1,.,TRBV11-2,CASSRDSHLNEQFF,TGTGCCAGCAGCCGGGACTCCCACTTAAATGAGCAGTTCTTC
.,TRBJ1-1,.,TRBV5-1,CASRRTSEGTEAFF,TGCGCCAGCAGGCGGACCTCGGAGGGTACTGAAGCTTTCTTT
.,TRBJ2-1,.,TRBV11-2,CASSRVTGLGGGGEQFF,TGTGCCAGCAGCCGCGTCACCGGTCTAGGGGGCGGGGGTGAGCAGTTCTTC
.,TRBJ1-1,TRBD1,TRBV19,CASSIPMTGTEAFF,TGTGCCAGTAGTATCCCCATGACAGGGACTGAAGCTTTCTTT
many,TRBJ1-5,.,TRBV6-6,CASSYGNTRSNQPQHF,TGTGCCAGCAGTTACGGAAACACACGTAGCAATCAGCCCCAGCATTTT
.,TRBJ2-5,.,TRBV6-5,CASSYLQGRGQETQYF,TGTGCCAGCAGTTACCTACAGGGCCGGGGCCAAGAGACCCAGTACTTC
.,TRBJ1-1,.,TRBV4-2,CASSQDSGTEAFF,TGTGCCAGCAGCCAAGACAGTGGCACTGAAGCTTTCTTT
.,TRBJ1-1,.,TRBV9,CASSVTVNTEAFF,TGTGCCAGCAGCGTCACAGTGAACACTGAAGCTTTCTTT
.,TRBJ2-7,.,TRBV7-9,CASSQEGGGAPSYEQYF,TGTGCCAGCAGCCAAGAGGGGGGCGGGGCCCCCTCCTACGAGCAGTACTTC
many,TRBJ1-2,.,TRBV10-3,CAISEQGDYGYTF,TGTGCCATCAGTGAGCAGGGCGACTATGGCTACACCTTC
.,TRBJ2-7,TRBD1,TRBV5-4,CASSPDRAVGEQYF,TGTGCCAGCAGCCCAGACAGGGCGGTCGGCGAGCAGTACTTC
.,TRBJ1-4,TRBD1,TRBV28,CASSPPDRGPLFF,TGTGCCAGCAGTCCCCCGGACAGGGGACCACTGTTTTTT
.,TRBJ2-7,.,TRBV5-1,CASSESSTALSYEQYF,TGCGCCAGCAGCGAATCGTCGACCGCACTCTCCTACGAGCAGTACTTC
.,TRBJ2-7,TRBD2,TRBV6-5,CASRPPGLAGAEQYF,TGTGCCAGCAGGCCACCGGGACTAGCGGGAGCCGAGCAGTACTTC
.,TRBJ2-7,.,TRBV7-9,CASSLSVDASYEQYF,TGTGCCAGCAGCTTGAGTGTTGACGCATCCTACGAGCAGTACTTC
few,TRBJ1-1,.,TRBV28,CASSLNSAEAFF,TGTGCCAGCAGTTTAAATTCGGCAGAAGCTTTCTTT
once,TRBJ2-7,TRBD1,TRBV28,CASSKPGQGRNEQYF,TGTGCCAGCAGTAAACCGGGACAGGGAAGGAACGAGCAGTACTTC
.,TRBJ2-7,.,TRBV5-1,CASSLGSGLGYEQYF,TGCGCCAGCAGCTTGGGATCGGGTCTGGGCTACGAGCAGTACTTC
.,TRBJ2-5,TRBD2,TRBV30,CAWSVSRRETGTQYF,TGTGCCTGGAGTGTATCTCGGCGGGAGACTGGGACCCAGTACTTC
.,TRBJ2-7,.,TRBV5-1,CASSLGTATAYEQYF,TGCGCCAGCAGCTTGGGGACAGCGACAGCCTACGAGCAGTACTTC